The present T cell receptor beta chain was sequenced within a study of blood T cell repertoires in COVID-19. Sequencing was performed with immunoSEQ multiplex PCR; in TCRdb, only in-frame clones are kept and a portion is missing. The sample shows about 63,000 clones, about 73% of them seen only once. CDR1 LNHDA and CDR2 SQIVND come from the germline V gene (reference sequence). The V and J ends lost 7 bases and 7 bases, in that order; junction bases with no gene match: 19. The CDR3 is 18 residues long. The chain has TRBV19 and TRBJ2-1; the match to TRBD2 covers 10 bases. The specimen sequenced was peripheral blood. The sequence derives from a woman over 75 with acute or convalescent COVID-19. The CDR3 region has the DNA TGTGCCAGTAAAAGTTCCAACAAACCTAGCGGGAGACGGAATGAGCAGTTCTTC. Amino acids: CASKSSNKPSGRRNEQFF.